A single sample gave rise to the 23 T cell receptor beta chains below, sequenced in a study of control samples from healthy donors and cancer patients. The repertoire was sequenced with immunoSEQ multiplex PCR; TCRdb's copy has only in-frame clones and lacks some. The table shows roughly 160,000 clones, with about 95% occurring only once. The sample taken for sequencing was PBMCs. These receptors came from a man aged 55 to 70 with colorectal cancer.

CDR3 protein: CASTMGQEIHF. DNA of the CDR3: TGTGCCAGCACCATGGGACAGGAGATCCATTTT. The chain joins TRBV12-3 or TRBV12-4 to TRBJ1-5; 8 nucleotides match TRBD1. With 7 bases clipped from V and 16 bases from J, the junction kept 9 bases outside the gene matches. The CDR3 is 11 residues long.

This chain links TRBV11-2 with TRBJ2-1, with 8 bases that match TRBD2. J was trimmed by 4 bases and V by 1 base; bases with no gene match: 3. CDR3 length: 15 residues. Germline V lookup: CDR1 SGHAT, CDR2 FQNNGV. The CDR3 region has the DNA TGTGCCAGCAGCTTAGCGGGGGGGCCTTACAATGAGCAGTTCTTC. Encoded protein: CASSLAGGPYNEQFF.

The gene calls are TRBV11-3 and TRBJ2-2; 10 bases line up with TRBD2. V lost 2 bases and J lost 1; bases outside the gene matches: 1. Germline V gene lookup returns CDR1 SGHNT and CDR2 YENEEA. The CDR3 loop spans 16 amino acids. The CDR3 protein is CASSLLAGGNTGELFF. CDR3 DNA sequence: TGTGCCAGCAGCTTATTAGCGGGGGGGAACACCGGGGAGCTGTTTTTT. Drawing the rest from reference TRBV11-3 and TRBJ2-2, the complete variable domain is EAGVVQSPRYKIIEKKQPVAFWCNPISGHNTLYWYLQNLGQGPELLIRYENEEAVDDSQLPKDRFSAERLKGVDSTLKIQPAELGDSAVYLCASSLLAGGNTGELFFGEGSRLTVL.

The gene calls are TRBV7-9 and TRBJ1-1, with no clear D. Trimming cost V 5 bases and J 5 bases, with 6 bases left between them. The length of the CDR3 is 11 residues. From germline, CDR1 is SEHNR and CDR2 FQNEAQ (reference sequence). The CDR3 nucleotides are TGTGCCAGCAGCCCAAGTACTGAAGCTTTCTTT. Translation gives CASSPSTEAFF.

Of note for this clone: The same CDR3 also results from other DNA sequences found in this sample. The V and J genes are TRBV6-5 and TRBJ1-1; D is unresolved. Germline CDR1 MNHEY, CDR2 SVGAGI. The CDR3 is 14 amino acids. V dropped 2 bases and J dropped 1 base, with 8 bases sitting between them. Here the CDR3 DNA reads TGTGCCAGCAGTTACGACCGAAGGAACACTGAAGCTTTCTTT. It translates to CASSYDRRNTEAFF.

This chain uses TRBV6-6 with TRBJ2-5; the D gene could be TRBD1 or TRBD2 (5 bases each). The V gene lost 8 bases and the J gene lost 1 base, with 20 bases spanning the gap. Germline CDR1 is MNHNY and CDR2 is SVGAGI (reference sequence). The CDR3 has 16 amino acids. As DNA, the CDR3 is TGTGCCAGCCCGACAACCGGGACGGAAGCCCAAGAGACCCAGTACTTC. Translation: CASPTTGTEAQETQYF.

CDR3 sequence (DNA): TGTGCCTGGCGAGGGGTCAGGAACACTGAAGCTTTCTTT. This gives the protein CAWRGVRNTEAFF. The chain links TRBV30 to TRBJ1-1, with D possibly matching TRBD1 (5 bases). V was cut by 5 bases and J by 1 base, with 11 bases left in between. The germline V gene has CDR1 GTSNPN and CDR2 SVGIG (reference sequence). The CDR3 has 13 amino acids. The whole variable domain, remainder taken from reference TRBV30 and TRBJ1-1, is SQTIHQWPATLVQPVGSPLSLECTVEGTSNPNLYWYRQAAGRGLQLLFYSVGIGQISSEVPQNLSASRPQDRQFILSSKKLLLSDSGFYLCAWRGVRNTEAFFGQGTRLTVV.

The chain employs TRBV5-6 and TRBJ2-2, with 9 bases lining up with TRBD1. CDR1 is SGHDT, CDR2 YYEEEE, per germline. The V segment lost 3 bases and the J segment 1 base; nucleotides outside the gene matches: 1. This CDR3 region has 15 residues. The CDR3 sequence: CASSSGQGNTGELFF. The DNA of the CDR3 is TGTGCCAGCAGCTCGGGACAGGGGAACACCGGGGAGCTGTTTTTT.

J is TRBJ2-7 and V is TRBV27; 9 bases fit TRBD2. Trimming cost V 5 bases and J 6 bases; bases outside gene matches: 11. The germline V gene encodes CDR1 MNHEY and CDR2 SMNVEV (reference sequence). This CDR3 region has 15 residues. The CDR3 nucleotides read TGTGCCAGCAGTCAAGTGGGGACTAGCTCGTCCGAGCAGTACTTC. Its protein is CASSQVGTSSSEQYF.

This rearrangement joins TRBV30 to TRBJ1-3, with D uncertain. The CDR3 runs to 16 residues. Germline loops: CDR1 GTSNPN, CDR2 SVGIG (reference sequence). Trimming took 0 bases from V and 0 from J, leaving 12 bases between them. In nucleotides, the CDR3 is TGTGCCTGGAGTGTTCTGGGCTCCTACTCTGGAAACACCATATATTTT. The encoded protein is CAWSVLGSYSGNTIYF.

The chain combines TRBV10-3 with TRBJ1-2; D may be TRBD1 (5 bases). V lost 4 bases and J lost 7, with 13 bases in between. CDR1 and CDR2 from the germline V gene are ENHRY and SYGVKD. The CDR3 extends over 13 amino acids. CDR3 amino acids: CAISGPTATGYTF. CDR3 DNA sequence: TGTGCCATCAGTGGGCCGACAGCAACTGGCTACACCTTC.

V usage is TRBV7-9 and J usage is TRBJ1-1, with D unresolved. Germline V gene lookup returns CDR1 SEHNR and CDR2 FQNEAQ (reference sequence). The CDR3 runs 13 residues. V was trimmed by 2 bases and J by 1 base, leaving 5 bases between them. CDR3 sequence reads: CASSLPENTEAFF. CDR3 DNA sequence: TGTGCCAGCAGCTTACCAGAGAACACTGAAGCTTTCTTT.

The chain recombines TRBV3-1 (or the pseudogene TRBV3-2) with TRBJ1-6, with 8 positions matching TRBD1. The CDR3 totals 17 residues. With V trimmed by 0 bases and J by 9 bases, 10 bases remained unmatched. Germline loops: CDR1 LGHDT, CDR2 YNNKEL (reference sequence). The CDR3 region is CASSQERGGQATSPLHF. The CDR3 nucleotides read TGTGCCAGCAGCCAAGAGAGGGGGGGACAGGCGACTTCACCCCTCCACTTT.

CDR3 bases: TGTGCCAGCAGCAACGTAAACACTGAAGCTTTCTTT. This encodes CASSNVNTEAFF. The chain has TRBV21-1 and TRBJ1-1. TRBV21-1 counts as a pseudogene. This CDR3 has 12 residues.

This chain joins TRBV19 and TRBJ1-2, with a tentative D call TRBD1 (6 bases). Trimming took 7 bases from V and 3 from J, leaving 18 bases between them. The germline V gene has CDR1 LNHDA and CDR2 SQIVND (reference sequence). The CDR3 covers 15 residues. CDR3 in amino acids: CASILTGNIDYGYTF. CDR3 DNA sequence: TGTGCCAGTATTTTGACAGGAAACATCGACTATGGCTACACCTTC. Full variable domain (remainder filled in from reference TRBV19 and TRBJ1-2): DGGITQSPKYLFRKEGQNVTLSCEQNLNHDAMYWYRQDPGQGLRLIYYSQIVNDFQKGDIAEGYSVSREKKESFPLTVTSAQKNPTAFYLCASILTGNIDYGYTFGSGTRLTVV.

The table lists this clone with a count of one. The chain links TRBV3-1 (or the pseudogene TRBV3-2) to TRBJ1-1, with TRBD1 matching 10 bases. This CDR3 has 13 residues. V lost 9 bases to trimming and J lost 1 base; unmatched junction nucleotides: 2. CDR1 is LGHDT and CDR2 is YNNKEL in the germline V gene (reference sequence). The CDR3 bases are TGTGCCAGTGGACAGGGGGGGAACACTGAAGCTTTCTTT. As protein: CASGQGGNTEAFF.

This chain joins TRBV7-2 and TRBJ1-5, with TRBD1 as a possible D gene (5 bases). Trimming removed 5 bases from V and 3 bases from J, with 14 bases in between. The CDR3 is 15 residues long. The germline V gene encodes CDR1 SGHTA and CDR2 FQGNSA. The CDR3 loop is CASSGRGGVNQPQHF. In DNA form, the CDR3 reads TGTGCCAGCAGCGGTCGGGGAGGGGTCAATCAGCCCCAGCATTTT. The complete variable domain, with remaining parts taken from reference TRBV7-2 and TRBJ1-5, reads GAGVSQSPSNKVTEKGKDVELRCDPISGHTALYWYRQSLGQGLEFLIYFQGNSAPDKSGLPSDRFSAERTGGSVSTLTIQRTQQEDSAVYLCASSGRGGVNQPQHFGDGTRLSIL.

The chain is built from TRBV6-1 and TRBJ1-5; possible D gene TRBD1, 5 bases. CDR3 length: 16 residues. Trimming pared 1 base from V and 3 bases from J, leaving 13 bases between. Germline-derived CDR1 and CDR2 are MNHNS and SASEGT. As DNA, the CDR3 is TGTGCCAGCAGTGAAGAGGGGTCGGAATACAATCAGCCCCAGCATTTT. It codes for CASSEEGSEYNQPQHF.

This chain joins TRBV7-2 and TRBJ1-2; 7 nucleotides match TRBD1. V lost 5 bases, J lost 1 base, and 10 bases stayed unmatched. Looked up from germline, CDR1 is SGHTA and CDR2 is FQGNSA. The CDR3 runs 16 residues. The CDR3 region has the DNA TGTGCCAGCAGCCTCTACAGGGGTGCCCTTAACTATGGCTACACCTTC. This gives the protein CASSLYRGALNYGYTF.

This sequence joins TRBV28 and TRBJ1-5; no reliable D call. The length of the CDR3 is 13 residues. V was trimmed by 2 bases and J by 7 bases, leaving 9 bases between them. Germline CDR1 is MDHEN and CDR2 is SYDVKM. CDR3 amino acids: CASSLVPSQPQHF. For the CDR3, the DNA is TGTGCCAGCAGTTTAGTGCCCTCCCAGCCCCAGCATTTT. The whole variable domain, filled in from reference TRBV28 and TRBJ1-5, reads DVKVTQSSRYLVKRTGEKVFLECVQDMDHENMFWYRQDPGLGLRLIYFSYDVKMKEKGDIPEGYSVSREKKERFSLILESASTNQTSMYLCASSLVPSQPQHFGDGTRLSIL.

The chain carries TRBV13 and TRBJ1-2, with a weak D call TRBD1 (6 bases). Germline CDR1 PRHDT, CDR2 FYEKMQ (reference sequence). The germline V and J ends were trimmed by 2 bases and 7 bases, with 11 bases remaining between them. The CDR3 loop spans 13 amino acids. CDR3 in DNA: TGTGCCAGCAGCTTACCTACAGGGTCTGGCTACACCTTC. This gives the protein CASSLPTGSGYTF.

This chain uses TRBV7-2 with TRBJ1-5; tentatively, D is TRBD1 (6 bases). CDR1 is SGHTA, CDR2 FQGNSA, per germline. The CDR3 has 13 residues. V was cut by 6 bases and J by 4 bases, with 10 bases left in between. This CDR3 reads CASSDRPNQPQHF. The CDR3 DNA follows: TGTGCCAGCAGTGACAGGCCAAATCAGCCCCAGCATTTT.

The CDR3 loop is CASSMDRAKETQYF. CDR3 DNA sequence: TGTGCCAGTAGTATGGACAGGGCTAAAGAGACCCAGTACTTC. The chain combines TRBV19 with TRBJ2-5; TRBD1 agrees at 8 bases. The CDR3 runs to 14 residues. In germline, CDR1 is LNHDA, CDR2 SQIVND (reference sequence). Trimming at V came to 3 bases and at J to 3 bases, leaving 3 bases not matched to a gene.